This T cell receptor (beta chain) was captured by sequencing in a study of blood T cell repertoires in COVID-19. In the study overall: Whether acute or convalescent, the COVID-19 samples came from the United States, Italy and Spain. T cells, B-cell-depleted T cells, or PBMCs supplied cDNA or gDNA.

Original processing notes: The authors estimated nucleated cell counts from reference gene primer amplification. Sequencing was performed with immunoSEQ multiplex PCR; in TCRdb, only in-frame clones are kept and a portion is missing. From that table come the V and J calls and clone size; the DNA was used to work out D and trimming. The data contain 20,000 to 30,000 clones, around 88% of them seen just once; the ten biggest clones take up 16%. The V gene's germline CDR1 is SGHDT and CDR2 YYEEEE. The V end lost 4 bases, the J end lost 4 bases, and 11 bases lay between the germline ends. The CDR3 is 13 amino acids.

Material for sequencing was peripheral blood. The chain employs TRBV5-6 and TRBJ1-2, with D perhaps TRBD1 (6 bases). The receptor comes from a man aged 65 to 85 with acute or convalescent COVID-19. The CDR3 sequence is CASSADRLYGYTF. CDR3 sequence (DNA): TGTGCCAGCAGCGCTGACAGGCTCTATGGCTACACCTTC. The whole variable domain, filled in from reference TRBV5-6 and TRBJ1-2, reads DAGVTQSPTHLIKTRGQQVTLRCSPKSGHDTVSWYQQALGQGPQFIFQYYEEEERQRGNFPDRFSGHQFPNYSSELNVNALLLGDSALYLCASSADRLYGYTFGSGTRLTVV.